Included here is one TCR beta chain sequence, with context. Assay used: immunoSEQ multiplex PCR; TCRdb lists only in-frame clones, some missing. The data hold more than 2,000,000 clones, with more than 90% observed a single time. This specimen comes from a study of shared clonotypes between healthy human individuals. Trimming cost V 5 bases and J 9 bases; bases outside gene matches: 11. The CDR3 extends over 15 amino acids. The germline CDR1 and CDR2 sequences are SGHNT and YYREEE (reference sequence). This TCR came from a man between 18 and 35 years old in good health. The specimen sequenced was naive CD4+ T cells sorted from blood. Subset in this sample: CD45RA+ positively selected. This chain uses TRBV5-4 with TRBJ2-7, with 13 bases that match TRBD2. In DNA form, the CDR3 reads TGTGCCAGCAGACCCGACCGGACTAGCGGGAGTAGGCAGTACTTC. Translated, it gives CASRPDRTSGSRQYF.